What follows are 27 T cell receptor beta chains derived from one specimen sequenced in a study of control samples from healthy donors and cancer patients. Generated by immunoSEQ multiplex PCR, the TCRdb table keeps only in-frame clones and is missing some. The table includes 250,000 to 300,000 clones, approximately 80% detected once. Sequenced: PBMCs. Receptor source: a woman between 55 and 75 years old with lung cancer.

The chain links TRBV19 to TRBJ2-5; D unresolved. Germline-derived CDR1 and CDR2 are LNHDA and SQIVND (reference sequence). Trimming left V 1 base short and J 2 bases short, with 5 bases between. CDR3 size: 13 residues. CDR3 coding DNA: TGTGCCAGTAGTATAGCCGGGCAAGAGACCCAGTACTTC. This sequence encodes CASSIAGQETQYF. Based on the CDR3 plus reference TRBV19 and TRBJ2-5, the full variable domain is DGGITQSPKYLFRKEGQNVTLSCEQNLNHDAMYWYRQDPGQGLRLIYYSQIVNDFQKGDIAEGYSVSREKKESFPLTVTSAQKNPTAFYLCASSIAGQETQYFGPGTRLLVL.

This clone showed up just a few times. The J gene is TRBJ2-1, the V gene TRBV28, with D tentatively TRBD1 (6 bases). There are 14 residues in the CDR3. The germline CDR1 and CDR2 sequences are MDHEN and SYDVKM. The V and J ends lost 3 bases and 6 bases respectively, with 12 bases between them. This CDR3 is CASSFTGIINEQFF. CDR3 nucleotide sequence: TGTGCCAGCAGTTTCACAGGGATCATCAATGAGCAGTTCTTC. The full variable domain, rest sourced from reference TRBV28 and TRBJ2-1, is DVKVTQSSRYLVKRTGEKVFLECVQDMDHENMFWYRQDPGLGLRLIYFSYDVKMKEKGDIPEGYSVSREKKERFSLILESASTNQTSMYLCASSFTGIINEQFFGPGTRLTVL.

CDR3 sequence (DNA): TGTGCCAGCTCACCACCGGAGGGGGCGCCGACCTATGGCTACACCTTC. This codes for CASSPPEGAPTYGYTF. This chain connects TRBV18 to TRBJ1-2; 7 bases are shared with TRBD1. J gave up 4 bases and V 0 bases, and 8 bases lay outside the gene matches. The CDR3 runs to 16 residues. Germline V CDR1 and CDR2: KGHSH, LQKENI.

The chain has TRBV5-4 and TRBJ2-5; D may be TRBD1 (6 bases). Looked up from germline, CDR1 is SGHNT and CDR2 is YYREEE (reference sequence). V dropped 5 bases and J dropped 5 bases, with 19 bases sitting between them. This CDR3 region has 15 residues. The CDR3 loop is CASRWGPAPSETQYF. The DNA for the CDR3 is TGTGCCAGCAGATGGGGGCCTGCGCCGTCGGAGACCCAGTACTTC.

By share of the sample, this clone is medium-sized. This chain uses TRBV10-3 with TRBJ1-4, with D possibly being TRBD1 (5 bases). CDR3 length: 14 residues. V lost 5 bases, J lost 4 bases, and 11 bases lay in between. CDR1 is ENHRY and CDR2 is SYGVKD in the germline V gene. CDR3 sequence (DNA): TGTGCCATCAGTTTTTCAGGGAGTAATGAAAAACTGTTTTTT. Its protein product is CAISFSGSNEKLFF.

This clone appeared once. The chain uses TRBV5-8 and TRBJ1-2, with D possibly TRBD1 on 5 matching bases. V lost 4 bases and J lost 4, with 11 bases in between. Per the germline V gene, CDR1 is SGHTS and CDR2 is YDEGEE. The CDR3 is 13 residues long. The CDR3: CASSLGVLYGYTF. Here the CDR3 DNA reads TGTGCCAGCAGCCTAGGGGTCCTCTATGGCTACACCTTC.

The chain has TRBV18 and TRBJ1-5; perhaps TRBD1 as D (5 bases). This CDR3 spans 13 amino acids. Germline V CDR1 and CDR2: KGHSH, LQKENI. V lost 3 bases, J lost 4 bases, and 7 bases lay in between. The CDR3 DNA follows: TGTGCCAGCTCACCCGACAGAAATCAGCCCCAGCATTTT. Translating gives CASSPDRNQPQHF.

This chain links TRBV19 with TRBJ2-2; a possible D gene is TRBD1 (6 bases). Trimming left V 7 bases short and J 4 bases short, with 19 bases between. Germline CDR1 LNHDA, CDR2 SQIVND (reference sequence). The CDR3 is 16 amino acids. Here the CDR3 reads CASTIGGRGPTGELFF. CDR3 sequence (DNA): TGTGCCAGTACCATTGGGGGCAGGGGACCCACCGGGGAGCTGTTTTTT. The whole variable domain, remainder taken from reference TRBV19 and TRBJ2-2, is DGGITQSPKYLFRKEGQNVTLSCEQNLNHDAMYWYRQDPGQGLRLIYYSQIVNDFQKGDIAEGYSVSREKKESFPLTVTSAQKNPTAFYLCASTIGGRGPTGELFFGEGSRLTVL.

This clone was recorded once. This chain links TRBV28 with TRBJ1-2; TRBD1 matches 7 bases. CDR3 size: 16 residues. Germline values: CDR1 MDHEN, CDR2 SYDVKM. The J segment lost 4 bases and the V segment lost 6 bases, leaving 14 bases of the junction unmatched. The CDR3 nucleotides read TGTGCCAGCAGACGGTTAGGGACAGACCTAGGCTATGGCTACACCTTC. Its translation: CASRRLGTDLGYGYTF.

V usage is TRBV25-1 and J usage is TRBJ1-2; D call uncertain. This CDR3 contains 13 residues. The ends were cut back, 4 bases at V and 3 bases at J, with 9 bases in the middle. Germline CDR1 and CDR2: MGHDK and SYGVNS. The CDR3 region is CASSATVDYGYTF. The CDR3 DNA follows: TGTGCCAGCAGTGCCACGGTGGACTATGGCTACACCTTC.

The J gene is TRBJ1-5, the V gene TRBV7-2; D is ambiguous. The CDR3 has 16 amino acids. V was pared by 1 base and J by 2 bases, with 12 bases between. Germline V gives CDR1 SGHTA, CDR2 FQGNSA. This CDR3 is CASSLDPGVGNQPQHF. The CDR3 coding sequence is TGTGCCAGCAGCTTAGACCCAGGCGTCGGCAATCAGCCCCAGCATTTT. The entire variable domain, with the rest obtained from reference TRBV7-2 and TRBJ1-5, is as follows: GAGVSQSPSNKVTEKGKDVELRCDPISGHTALYWYRQSLGQGLEFLIYFQGNSAPDKSGLPSDRFSAERTGGSVSTLTIQRTQQEDSAVYLCASSLDPGVGNQPQHFGDGTRLSIL.

The chain has TRBV5-1 and TRBJ2-7; 10 bases line up with TRBD2. Germline V lookup: CDR1 SGHRS, CDR2 YFSETQ. V shed 6 bases and J 2 bases; nucleotides not matched to a gene: 8. This CDR3 is 15 amino acids long. The CDR3 coding sequence is TGCGCCAGCACATCCGGGACTAGCGAAGCCTACGAGCAGTACTTC. It yields the protein CASTSGTSEAYEQYF. The full variable domain, its missing parts supplied by reference TRBV5-1 and TRBJ2-7, is KAGVTQTPRYLIKTRGQQVTLSCSPISGHRSVSWYQQTPGQGLQFLFEYFSETQRNKGNFPGRFSGRQFSNSRSEMNVSTLELGDSALYLCASTSGTSEAYEQYFGPGTRLTVT.

The chain is built from TRBV5-1 and TRBJ1-6; D is uncertain. The ends were cut back, 0 bases at V and 8 bases at J, with 18 bases in the middle. The CDR3 contains 17 residues. Germline V CDR1 and CDR2: SGHRS, YFSETQ. The DNA for the CDR3 is TGCGCCAGCAGCTTGGCCGGTCCAACCGATAGGGATTCACCCCTCCACTTT. This encodes CASSLAGPTDRDSPLHF.

The chain couples TRBV5-1 to TRBJ1-4; D call uncertain. The CDR3 is made up of 16 amino acids. CDR1 SGHRS and CDR2 YFSETQ come from the germline V gene. Trimming removed 0 bases at V and 6 bases at J, with 15 bases between. The CDR3 DNA reads TGCGCCAGCAGCTTGGCCCCCATTGAACGAGATGAAAAACTGTTTTTT. As protein: CASSLAPIERDEKLFF. The full variable domain, completed using reference TRBV5-1 and TRBJ1-4, is KAGVTQTPRYLIKTRGQQVTLSCSPISGHRSVSWYQQTPGQGLQFLFEYFSETQRNKGNFPGRFSGRQFSNSRSEMNVSTLELGDSALYLCASSLAPIERDEKLFFGSGTQLSVL.

The rearrangement joins TRBV12-3 or TRBV12-4 to TRBJ1-2; the match to TRBD1 covers 7 bases. V lost 7 bases, J lost 0 bases, and 2 bases stayed unmatched. The CDR3 has 13 amino acids. The CDR3 reads CASMTGTNYGYTF. The DNA for the CDR3 is TGTGCCAGCATGACAGGGACTAACTATGGCTACACCTTC.

This chain connects TRBV7-9 to TRBJ2-1, with no clear D. The CDR3 spans 14 residues. With 1 base removed from V and 4 bases from J, the gap between germline ends came to 8 bases. The germline gives CDR1 SEHNR, CDR2 FQNEAQ (reference sequence). The CDR3: CASSLVGSYNEQFF. Written as DNA, the CDR3 is TGTGCCAGCAGCTTAGTTGGCTCGTACAATGAGCAGTTCTTC. Together with reference TRBV7-9 and TRBJ2-1, the CDR3 gives the full variable domain: DTGVSQNPRHKITKRGQNVTFRCDPISEHNRLYWYRQTLGQGPEFLTYFQNEAQLEKSRLLSDRFSAERPKGSFSTLEIQRTEQGDSAMYLCASSLVGSYNEQFFGPGTRLTVL.

Turning to this clone: The same CDR3 also results from other DNA sequences found in this sample. Here the CDR3 reads CASSRSGYNEQFF. The DNA of the CDR3 is TGTGCCAGCAGCCGGTCGGGCTACAATGAGCAGTTCTTC. The chain recombines TRBV6-5 with TRBJ2-1, with no clear D. This CDR3 contains 13 residues. Trimming left V 6 bases short and J 3 bases short, with 9 bases between. Germline V gives CDR1 MNHEY, CDR2 SVGAGI.

The chain combines TRBV7-6 with TRBJ1-2; 9 bases are a match to TRBD1. Germline assignment: CDR1 SGHVS and CDR2 FNYEAQ. V lost 0 bases to trimming and J lost 8 bases; unmatched junction nucleotides: 13. The CDR3 is made up of 17 amino acids. The CDR3 region is CASSLAGGSGQGYGYTF. The CDR3, as DNA: TGTGCCAGCAGCTTAGCAGGTGGCTCGGGACAGGGATACGGCTACACCTTC.

The chain is built from TRBV28 and TRBJ2-7, with 11 bases aligning to TRBD2. The CDR3 is made up of 14 amino acids. J lost 3 bases, V lost 5 bases, and 3 bases had no gene match. Per germline, CDR1 MDHEN and CDR2 SYDVKM. The CDR3 sequence: CASSALAGDYEQYF. DNA of the CDR3: TGTGCCAGCAGTGCACTAGCGGGAGACTACGAGCAGTACTTC.

The rearrangement joins TRBV19 to TRBJ2-1; TRBD2 aligns across 13 bases. CDR1 is LNHDA, CDR2 SQIVND, per germline (reference sequence). V was clipped by 5 bases and J by 7 bases; unmatched bases: 11. This CDR3 comprises 17 residues. This chain's CDR3 is CASSSTAGLAGENEQFF. CDR3 coding DNA: TGTGCCAGTAGTTCCACCGCAGGACTAGCGGGAGAGAATGAGCAGTTCTTC.

The genes are TRBV18 and TRBJ2-1; 13 positions match TRBD2. From germline, CDR1 is KGHSH and CDR2 LQKENI. The V and J ends lost 8 bases and 9 bases, in that order; junction bases with no gene match: 7. The CDR3 totals 14 residues. The CDR3 nucleotides read TGTGCCAGCACCGGGACTAGCGGGATAGGTGAGCAGTTCTTC. Protein product: CASTGTSGIGEQFF.

The chain couples TRBV9 to TRBJ2-3, with D perhaps TRBD1 or TRBD2 (6 bases each). This CDR3 spans 15 amino acids. Germline values: CDR1 SGDLS, CDR2 YYNGEE. V was cut by 0 bases and J by 8 bases, with 16 bases left in between. The CDR3 loop is CASSVAEGGVATQYF. The CDR3 region has the DNA TGTGCCAGCAGCGTAGCAGAGGGGGGCGTCGCTACGCAGTATTTT.

This chain uses TRBV5-1 with TRBJ2-6; D call uncertain. Germline CDR1 is SGHRS and CDR2 is YFSETQ. CDR3 length: 15 amino acids. The V and J ends lost 1 base and 4 bases respectively, with 9 bases between them. CDR3 loop: CASSLNVAGANVLTF. The CDR3 DNA is TGCGCCAGCAGCTTGAATGTCGCCGGGGCCAACGTCCTGACTTTC.

This rearrangement joins TRBV3-1 (or the pseudogene TRBV3-2) to TRBJ2-5, with D maybe TRBD1 (7 bases). V was cut by 1 base and J by 4 bases, with 13 bases left in between. Germline V CDR1 and CDR2: LGHDT, YNNKEL (reference sequence). The CDR3 runs 15 residues. The CDR3 bases are TGTGCCAGCAGCCAAGTCTGGAGGGGGCCAGAGACCCAGTACTTC. Its protein product is CASSQVWRGPETQYF.

The chain couples TRBV7-2 to TRBJ1-5; the match to TRBD1 covers 9 bases. CDR1 is SGHTA, CDR2 FQGNSA, per germline. V shed 0 bases and J 7 bases; nucleotides not matched to a gene: 4. The CDR3 covers 15 residues. The DNA of the CDR3 is TGTGCCAGCAGCTTAGCTGGACAGGGGTGGCAGCCCCAGCATTTT. Its translation: CASSLAGQGWQPQHF.

This clone came up once. This chain uses TRBV10-2 with TRBJ1-1; D is possibly TRBD1 (6 bases). The V end was cut by 3 bases, the J end by 8 bases, with 7 bases between. The CDR3 spans 11 residues. CDR1 and CDR2 (germline): WSHSY, SAAADI. The CDR3 spells CASSEGGEAFF. The CDR3 nucleotides are TGCGCCAGCAGTGAAGGGGGAGAAGCTTTCTTT.

This chain uses TRBV10-3 with TRBJ2-7, with 7 bases fitting TRBD2. CDR3 length: 12 residues. Germline CDR1 and CDR2: ENHRY and SYGVKD. Losses at the gene ends were 10 bases for V and 2 bases for J; bases not matched to a gene: 5. Written as DNA, the CDR3 is TGTGCCACCGAGGGACTAACCTACGAGCAGTACTTC. This codes for CATEGLTYEQYF.